Many counts were recorded for the clone carrying this TCR beta chain. What it binds is not known. The CDR3 has 17 amino acids. CDR1 is SGHTA, CDR2 FQGNSA, per germline. The trim removed 2 bases at V and 2 bases at J, leaving 11 bases unmatched. This record comes from a study of T cell repertoires in cytomegalovirus infection. Study as a whole: Recently identified HLA-C-restricted CMV epitopes were among the peptides used. Public TCR beta signature analysis indicated the presence of both CMV infection and matching HLA type. Study-level results: Carriage of CMV together with the relevant HLA was identifiable through cumulative public TCR beta family frequency. The response measured ex vivo was dominated by TCR beta clonotypes (HLA-C-restricted and CMV-specific).

One entry per CDR3 protein results from TCRdb running MiXCR on the reads. There are roughly 800,000 distinct CDR3 sequences in the sample; about 27% occur only once, and less than 15% lies in the top ten. Source: cultured CD8+ T cells from PBMCs, taken from culture after CMV antigen stimulation. This clonotype originated in a human donor in good health (CMV status not recorded). Some clones in this sample may be carry-over from other donors' samples. The chain recombines TRBV7-2 with TRBJ1-2; TRBD1 agrees at 7 bases. The CDR3 nucleotides read TGTGCCAGCAGCTTATACCCTCCGGGACAGCTGAACTATGGCTACACCTTC. Protein: CASSLYPPGQLNYGYTF.